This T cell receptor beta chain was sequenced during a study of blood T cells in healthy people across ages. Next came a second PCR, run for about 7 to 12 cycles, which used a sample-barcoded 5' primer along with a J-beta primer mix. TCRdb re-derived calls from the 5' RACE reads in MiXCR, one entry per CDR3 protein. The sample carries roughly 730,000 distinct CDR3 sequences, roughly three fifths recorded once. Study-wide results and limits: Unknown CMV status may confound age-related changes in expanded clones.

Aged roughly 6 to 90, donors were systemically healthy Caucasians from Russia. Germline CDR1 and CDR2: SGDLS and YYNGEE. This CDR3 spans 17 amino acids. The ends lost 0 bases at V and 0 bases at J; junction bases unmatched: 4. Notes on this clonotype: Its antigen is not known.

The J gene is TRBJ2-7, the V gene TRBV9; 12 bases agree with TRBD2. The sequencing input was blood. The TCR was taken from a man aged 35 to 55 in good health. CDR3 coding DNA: TGTGCCAGCAGCGTAGCCGCGACTAGCGGGAGCTCCTACGAGCAGTACTTC. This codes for CASSVAATSGSSYEQYF. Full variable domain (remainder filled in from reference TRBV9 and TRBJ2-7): DSGVTQTPKHLITATGQRVTLRCSPRSGDLSVYWYQQSLDQGLQFLIQYYNGEERAKGNILERFSAQQFPDLHSELNLSSLELGDSALYFCASSVAATSGSSYEQYFGPGTRLTVT.